These 8 T cell receptor beta chains originate from one sample sequenced in a study of vaccination effects on CD4 cells after COVID-19. No antigen is known for these receptors. Viral peptide pools were used in the ViraFEST assay to expand antigen-specific CD4+ T cells, and sequencing came afterward. At the end of over 8 days of culture, CD4+ T cells were isolated. Clones were sequenced by immunoSEQ multiplex PCR, and TCRdb holds only the in-frame ones, with some missing. This sample has tens of thousands of clones, with about 70% found just once. The sequences come from CD4+ T cells from PBMCs cultured with HCoV-229E spike peptides, collected before COVID-19 vaccination. These receptors were collected from a human donor who received a COVID-19 vaccine.

The DNA of the CDR3 is TGTGCCAGTAGTCGACAGACAGGGGGCGACTATGGCTACACCTTC. It codes for CASSRQTGGDYGYTF. This rearrangement joins TRBV19 to TRBJ1-2; 10 nucleotides align to TRBD1. The CDR3 length is 15 residues. Per germline, CDR1 LNHDA and CDR2 SQIVND (reference sequence). V lost 5 bases and J lost 3; bases outside the gene matches: 6.

The CDR3 DNA is TGTGCCAGCCGGTGGTCGACGGGCGGGGAGCTGTTTTTT. The encoded protein is CASRWSTGGELFF. V and J are TRBV2 and TRBJ2-2; D gene unclear. This CDR3 contains 13 residues. CDR1 and CDR2 from the germline V gene are SNHLY and FYNNEI. V shed 8 bases and J shed 7 bases, with 14 bases lying between them.

This chain connects TRBV6-5 to TRBJ2-3, with D possibly matching TRBD1 (5 bases). The CDR3 extends over 12 amino acids. The V gene lost 8 bases and the J gene lost 1 base, with 7 bases spanning the gap. Looked up from germline, CDR1 is MNHEY and CDR2 is SVGAGI. This CDR3 reads CASGRGTDTQYF. The CDR3 DNA sequence: TGTGCCAGCGGCAGGGGCACAGATACGCAGTATTTT.

The chain links TRBV18 to TRBJ1-5; 7 positions match TRBD1. This CDR3 is built from 13 residues. In germline, CDR1 is KGHSH, CDR2 LQKENI. Trimming cost V 6 bases and J 4 bases; bases outside gene matches: 3. CDR3 loop: CASSGTANQPQHF. CDR3 bases: TGTGCCAGCTCGGGGACAGCTAATCAGCCCCAGCATTTT.

This chain connects TRBV30 to TRBJ1-1, with D tentatively TRBD1 (6 bases). Germline V gives CDR1 GTSNPN, CDR2 SVGIG (reference sequence). V was cut by 1 base and J by 7 bases, with 13 bases left in between. The CDR3 sequence is 13 residues long. CDR3 sequence: CAWSGIQGSEAFF. CDR3 coding DNA: TGTGCCTGGAGTGGGATACAGGGAAGTGAAGCTTTCTTT. The variable domain in full, completed from reference TRBV30 and TRBJ1-1, reads SQTIHQWPATLVQPVGSPLSLECTVEGTSNPNLYWYRQAAGRGLQLLFYSVGIGQISSEVPQNLSASRPQDRQFILSSKKLLLSDSGFYLCAWSGIQGSEAFFGQGTRLTVV.

Note on this clone: One end of the junction varies from germline; a read error may be responsible. Other DNA sequences in this sample translate to the same CDR3. The CDR3 DNA reads TGTGCCAGCAGTATGAGGGACGGGCGTGAAGCATTCTTT. Translation: CASSMRDGREAFF. The rearrangement uses TRBV6-5 and TRBJ1-1; a weak D match, TRBD1 (5 bases). Germline CDR1 and CDR2: MNHEY and SVGAGI. The length of the CDR3 is 13 residues.

This sequence joins TRBV2 and TRBJ1-2; D perhaps matches TRBD1 (6 bases). Germline lookup yields CDR1 SNHLY and CDR2 FYNNEI. V was shortened by 5 bases and J by 8 bases, with 15 bases between the two germline ends. This CDR3 spans 13 amino acids. The CDR3, as DNA: TGTGCCAGCAGTCAACAGGGAATTTCGGGCTACACCTTC. Translation gives CASSQQGISGYTF.

Only one count was recorded for this clone. V gene TRBV18 combines with J gene TRBJ2-4; 8 bases are a match to TRBD2. V lost 8 bases to trimming and J lost 5 bases; unmatched junction nucleotides: 11. The CDR3 length is 15 residues. Germline V CDR1 and CDR2: KGHSH, LQKENI. CDR3 nucleotides: TGTGCCAGCACGGGACTAGATGGGGGCGAAAACATTCAGTACTTC. Amino acids: CASTGLDGGENIQYF.